The 13 T cell receptor beta chains listed next were all sequenced from one sample in a study of cytomegalovirus exposure and HLA in healthy donors. Vbeta (60) and Jbeta (13) primers were used in the PCR. Sequencing was performed with immunoSEQ multiplex PCR; in TCRdb, only in-frame clones are kept and a portion is missing. This sample's table has around 140,000 clones. Sequenced: PBMCs. The receptors derive from a woman aged 18 to 35 in good health and CMV-seronegative.

As for this clone: The sample carries other DNA sequences with the same CDR3. V and J are TRBV4-1 and TRBJ1-1, with TRBD1 matching over 10 bases. CDR1 and CDR2 (germline): MGHRA, YSYEKL. Trimming cost V 5 bases and J 3 bases; bases outside gene matches: 0. CDR3 length: 13 amino acids. The CDR3 spells CASSGTGDTEAFF. Written as DNA, the CDR3 is TGCGCCAGCAGCGGGACAGGGGACACTGAAGCTTTCTTT.

The gene calls are TRBV30 and TRBJ1-5; D might be TRBD1 (5 bases). CDR3 length: 13 residues. V gave up 2 bases and J gave up 3 bases, with 8 bases separating them. The germline V gene encodes CDR1 GTSNPN and CDR2 SVGIG (reference sequence). The DNA for the CDR3 is TGTGCCTGGAGTCAGGGATTCAATCAGCCCCAGCATTTT. Amino acid sequence: CAWSQGFNQPQHF.

The V call is TRBV10-3, the J call TRBJ2-7, with 9 positions matching TRBD2. CDR1 and CDR2 (germline): ENHRY, SYGVKD. This CDR3 has 17 amino acids. J lost 7 bases, V lost 0 bases, and 13 bases had no gene match. DNA of the CDR3: TGTGCCATCAGTGAGTCTTTCGGGACTAGCAGCTTTAAGGAGCAGTACTTC. Protein sequence: CAISESFGTSSFKEQYF.

The chain couples TRBV27 to TRBJ1-1, with 8 bases identical to TRBD1. Germline V gene sequence: CDR1 MNHEY, CDR2 SMNVEV (reference sequence). The length of the CDR3 is 16 residues. V gave up 0 bases and J gave up 3 bases; unmatched junction bases: 6. The CDR3 sequence: CASSLSGQGVHTEAFF. The CDR3, as DNA: TGTGCCAGCAGTTTATCTGGACAGGGAGTCCACACTGAAGCTTTCTTT.

The chain links TRBV5-1 to TRBJ2-7, with TRBD2 identical over 8 bases. V shed 4 bases and J 6 bases; nucleotides not matched to a gene: 12. Germline loops: CDR1 SGHRS, CDR2 YFSETQ. This CDR3 region has 15 residues. The CDR3 loop reads CASSPTSGSLGEQYF. The CDR3 DNA follows: TGCGCCAGCAGCCCCACCAGCGGGAGTCTGGGCGAGCAGTACTTC.

The chain has TRBV10-3 and TRBJ2-7, with a possible D match to TRBD2 (6 bases). Germline-derived CDR1 and CDR2 are ENHRY and SYGVKD. Trimming removed 6 bases at V and 1 base at J, with 16 bases between. The CDR3 loop spans 15 amino acids. The CDR3 region has the DNA TGTGCCATCAGGAAGAGCCGGGACTCATCCTACGAGCAGTACTTC. Translation: CAIRKSRDSSYEQYF.

The chain links TRBV29-1 to TRBJ2-5, with D perhaps matching TRBD2 (6 bases). The end of the DNA aligns better with TRBJ2-7, so the J call may be wrong. CDR3 size: 14 residues. CDR1 and CDR2 from the germline V gene are SQVTM and ANQGSEA. CDR3 coding DNA: TGCAGCGTTCTCCCAGCGGGTGGCCCCAACGAGCAGTACTTC. Residues: CSVLPAGGPNEQYF.

V and J are TRBV28 and TRBJ2-2; 7 nucleotides align to TRBD1. V lost 11 bases to trimming and J lost 5 bases; unmatched junction nucleotides: 8. The CDR3 has 13 residues. The germline gives CDR1 MDHEN, CDR2 SYDVKM. This CDR3 reads CALSPGGTGELFF. The CDR3 DNA reads TGTGCCCTCAGCCCAGGGGGAACCGGGGAGCTGTTTTTT.

Points on this clone: Additional DNA sequences in this sample encode the identical CDR3. DNA for the CDR3: TGTGCCACCAGCCGGGACAGACACTATGGCTACACCTTC. It is translated as CATSRDRHYGYTF. The V and J genes are TRBV15 and TRBJ1-2; TRBD1 matches at 7 bases. Trimming cost V 5 bases and J 3 bases; bases outside gene matches: 3. Germline CDR1 and CDR2: LNHNV and YYDKDF (reference sequence). CDR3 length equals 13 residues.

The chain combines TRBV5-4 with TRBJ2-3; D is uncertain. The CDR3 length is 13 residues. V dropped 3 bases and J dropped 6 bases, with 11 bases sitting between them. Germline CDR1 reads SGHNT; CDR2 reads YYREEE (reference sequence). The CDR3 region is CASSSPPRDTQYF. The DNA for the CDR3 is TGTGCCAGCAGCTCCCCCCCCAGGGATACGCAGTATTTT.

This rearrangement joins TRBV5-4 to TRBJ2-7; D possibly corresponds to TRBD1 (6 bases). The germline V gene encodes CDR1 SGHNT and CDR2 YYREEE (reference sequence). The CDR3 has 12 amino acids. The V and J ends lost 0 bases and 6 bases respectively, with 7 bases between them. Written as DNA, the CDR3 is TGTGCCAGCAGCTTGGGCAGGGGCGAGCAGTACTTC. Protein sequence: CASSLGRGEQYF.

V usage is TRBV19 and J usage is TRBJ2-7; 10 nucleotides match TRBD1. CDR1 LNHDA and CDR2 SQIVND come from the germline V gene (reference sequence). V lost 6 bases, J lost 4 bases, and 6 bases stayed unmatched. This CDR3 spans 14 amino acids. CDR3 DNA sequence: TGTGCCAGTAGGGAGGGGACAGGGGAGTACGAGCAGTACTTC. This codes for CASREGTGEYEQYF.

The chain combines TRBV4-1 with TRBJ2-7; TRBD2 might be the D (6 bases). CDR1 is MGHRA, CDR2 YSYEKL, per germline. There are 15 residues in the CDR3. V was clipped by 1 base and J by 4 bases, with 14 bases between them. The CDR3 sequence is CASSQGRDFSYEQYF. The CDR3 coding sequence is TGCGCCAGCAGCCAAGGACGGGACTTCTCTTACGAGCAGTACTTC.